There are a few counts of the clone carrying this T cell receptor (beta chain). These data are taken from a study of blood T cell repertoires in COVID-19. Study-wide context: Material from acute and convalescent COVID-19 was sourced from the United States, Italy and Spain. Sources were T cells, B-cell-depleted T cells, or PBMCs; the material itself was cDNA or gDNA.

Trimming shortened V by 5 bases and J by 8 bases, and 15 bases separated the two germline ends. There are 13 residues in the CDR3. Germline V CDR1 and CDR2: SGHVS, FQNEAQ. Followed over time, Seattle patients had been enrolled while infection was active. Original data processing: Amplifying reference gene primers gave estimates of nucleated cell counts. Clones were read by immunoSEQ multiplex PCR, and TCRdb kept only the in-frame ones, dropping some. For V, J and clone size, that table is used; D and trimming come from the DNA. The top ten hold about 12% of the sample, which has some 140,000 clones, 83% seen once.

The sequence was obtained from a woman aged 55-70 years with COVID-19, enrolled during active disease. The sequencing sample was made of peripheral blood. The genes are TRBV7-8 and TRBJ1-2; no clear D. The CDR3 DNA reads TGTGCCAGCAGCCTAGGAGGGAATGGCGGCTACACCTTC. Protein: CASSLGGNGGYTF.